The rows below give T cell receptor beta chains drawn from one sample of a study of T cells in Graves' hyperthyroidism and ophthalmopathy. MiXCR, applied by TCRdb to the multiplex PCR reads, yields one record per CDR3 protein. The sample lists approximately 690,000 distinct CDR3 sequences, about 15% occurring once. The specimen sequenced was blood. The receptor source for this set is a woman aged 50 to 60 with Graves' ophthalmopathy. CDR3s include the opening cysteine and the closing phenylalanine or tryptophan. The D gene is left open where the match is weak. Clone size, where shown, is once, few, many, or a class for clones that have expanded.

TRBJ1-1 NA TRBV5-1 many TGCGCCAGCAGCCCAGACAGGACGGAAGCTTTCTTT CASSPDRTEAFF
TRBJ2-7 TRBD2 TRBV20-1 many TGCAGTGCTAGAGATCTCCCTAGCGGGATTTACGAGCAGTACTTC CSARDLPSGIYEQYF
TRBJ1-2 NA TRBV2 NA TGTGCCAGCCAGAGGACAGTAAACTATGGCTACACCTTC CASQRTVNYGYTF
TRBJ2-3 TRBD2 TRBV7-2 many TGTGCCAGCAGCCAGCTAGCGGGAGATACGCAGTATTTT CASSQLAGDTQYF
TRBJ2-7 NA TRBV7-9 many TGTGCCAGCAGTCATTTAGTTTACGAGCAGTACTTC CASSHLVYEQYF
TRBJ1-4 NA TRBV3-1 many TGTGCCAGCAGCCAAGATTTGGTCTCTGTAAAACTGTTTTTT CASSQDLVSVKLFF
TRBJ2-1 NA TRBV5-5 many TGTGCCAGCAGCAATCCCTACAATGAGCAGTTCTTC CASSNPYNEQFF
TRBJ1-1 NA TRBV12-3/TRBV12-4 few TGTGCCAGCAGTTTCCGGGGGACCGCCACTGAAGCTTTCTTT CASSFRGTATEAFF
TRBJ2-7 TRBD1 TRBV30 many TGTGCCTGGAGCGCGGACAGGGCCTACGAGCAGTACTTC CAWSADRAYEQYF
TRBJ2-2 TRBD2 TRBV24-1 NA TGTGCCACCAGGGGTAGCGGGAGCACCGGGGAGCTGTTTTTT CATRGSGSTGELFF
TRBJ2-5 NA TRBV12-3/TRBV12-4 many TGTGCCAGCAGTTTCGGGACACTTAAACAAGAGACCCAGTACTTC CASSFGTLKQETQYF
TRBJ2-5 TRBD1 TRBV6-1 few TGTGCCAGCAGAGCCGACAGGGTAGTTTGGGAGACCCAGTACTTC CASRADRVVWETQYF
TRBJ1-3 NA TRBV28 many TGTGCCAGCAGTACCCGGACAGTGCCCTACTCTGGAAACACCATATATTTT CASSTRTVPYSGNTIYF
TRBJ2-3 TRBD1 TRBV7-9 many TGTGCCAGCAGCCCGTCGACAGGGCAAGATACGCAGTATTTT CASSPSTGQDTQYF
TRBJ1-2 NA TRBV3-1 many TGTGCCAGCAGCCATGAGGGGACCTATGGCTACACCTTC CASSHEGTYGYTF
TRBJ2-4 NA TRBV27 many TGTGCCAGCAGTTTTGGGGAATCTTGGAACATTCAGTACTTC CASSFGESWNIQYF
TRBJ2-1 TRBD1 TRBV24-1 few TGTGCCACTTCTCTCAGTTTTGTGGGACAGGGTATTTACAATGAGCAGTTCTTC CATSLSFVGQGIYNEQFF
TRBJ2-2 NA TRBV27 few TGTGCCAGCTCCCCCCACAGTGGGGAGCTGTTTTTT CASSPHSGELFF
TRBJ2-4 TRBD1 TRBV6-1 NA TGTGCCAGCAGAAAACGGACAGGACTAGCCAAAAACATTCAGTACTTC CASRKRTGLAKNIQYF
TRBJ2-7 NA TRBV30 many TGTGCCTGGAACCCCGGGACAAATTACGAGCAGTACTTC CAWNPGTNYEQYF
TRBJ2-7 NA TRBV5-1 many TGCGCCAGCAGCTTGGACAACTACTACGAGCAGTACTTC CASSLDNYYEQYF
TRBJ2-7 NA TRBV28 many TGTGCCAGCAGCTTAGCGGCCTACGAGCAGTACTTC CASSLAAYEQYF
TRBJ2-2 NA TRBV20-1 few TGCAGTGCTCGAAGGGGCGGACCTGACACCGGGGAGCTGTTTTTT CSARRGGPDTGELFF
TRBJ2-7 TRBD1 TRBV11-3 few TGTGCCAGCAGCTTAGCCAGGGGGCAGGTCGAGCAGTACTTC CASSLARGQVEQYF
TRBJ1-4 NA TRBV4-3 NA TGCGCCAGCAGCCAAGACGGGGGAAAACTGTTTTTT CASSQDGGKLFF
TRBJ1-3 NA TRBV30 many TGTGCCTGGAGTGTAACAGCGGGAAACACCATATATTTT CAWSVTAGNTIYF
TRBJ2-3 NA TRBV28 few TGTGCCGCCCTCCAGGGACGATTCAACACAGATACGCAGTATTTT CAALQGRFNTDTQYF
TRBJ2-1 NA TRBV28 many TGTGCCAGCAGTTTTGTGGGACTCCCCCACAATGAGCAGTTCTTC CASSFVGLPHNEQFF
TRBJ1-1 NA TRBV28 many TGTGCCAGCAGTTTTACAGGAGACTTGAACACTGAAGCTTTCTTT CASSFTGDLNTEAFF
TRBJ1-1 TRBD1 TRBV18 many TGTGCCAGCTCACCTCGGACAGGCCAGAACACTGAAGCTTTCTTT CASSPRTGQNTEAFF
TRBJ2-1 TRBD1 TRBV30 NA TGTGCCTGGTTTATGGGGACAGGTGTAGTCAATGAGCAGTTCTTC CAWFMGTGVVNEQFF
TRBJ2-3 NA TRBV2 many TGTGCCAGCATTAGACTGCCGAGTCCTAGCACAGATACGCAGTATTTT CASIRLPSPSTDTQYF
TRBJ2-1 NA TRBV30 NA TGTGCCTGGAGTGATGATGGCAATGAGCAGTTCTTC CAWSDDGNEQFF
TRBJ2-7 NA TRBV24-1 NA TGTGCCACCAATAGGACACCGAGCTCCTACGAGCAGTACTTC CATNRTPSSYEQYF
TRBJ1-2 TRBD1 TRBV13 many TGTGCCAGCAGTGAAATAGACAGGGCCTATGGCTACACCTTC CASSEIDRAYGYTF
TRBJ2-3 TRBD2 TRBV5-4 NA TGTGCCAGCAGCGAAGGACTAGCGGGAGTTTCCGGCACAGATACGCAGTATTTT CASSEGLAGVSGTDTQYF
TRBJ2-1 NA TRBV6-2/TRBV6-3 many TGTGCCAGCATCGACACCGGGACCTACAATGAGCAGTTCTTC CASIDTGTYNEQFF
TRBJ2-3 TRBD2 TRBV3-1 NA TGTGCCAGCAGCCAGGCTAGCGGGAGGGCCTGGGATACGCAGTATTTT CASSQASGRAWDTQYF
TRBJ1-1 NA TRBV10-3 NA TGTGCCATCAGTGATCAGGGGCTGATTGACACTGAAGCTTTCTTT CAISDQGLIDTEAFF
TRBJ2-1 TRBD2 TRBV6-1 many TGTGCCAGCAGTGAAAGCGAGCGGGAGTGGAATGAGCAGTTCTTC CASSESEREWNEQFF
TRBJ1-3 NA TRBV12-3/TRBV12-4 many TGTGCCAGCAGTCCTTTGCCCACGGGACATTCTGGAAACACCATATATTTT CASSPLPTGHSGNTIYF
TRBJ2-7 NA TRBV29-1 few TGCAGCGTTGAAAGTTCCCGGTCCTACGAGCAGTACTTC CSVESSRSYEQYF
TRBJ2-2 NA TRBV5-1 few TGCGCCAGCAGCACAGAACCATCGAACACCGGGGAGCTGTTTTTT CASSTEPSNTGELFF
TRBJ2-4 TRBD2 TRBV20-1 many TGCAGTGCTAGCGGGAGGGCCGCGATTACCAAAAACATTCAGTACTTC CSASGRAAITKNIQYF
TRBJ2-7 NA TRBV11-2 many TGTGCCAGCAGCTTCCCCTCTTACGAGCAGTACTTC CASSFPSYEQYF
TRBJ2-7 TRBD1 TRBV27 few TGTGCCAGCAGTTTACCGGGACAGGGGAGCGAGCAGTACTTC CASSLPGQGSEQYF
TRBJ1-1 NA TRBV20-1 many TGCAGTGCTAGAGATCCATTAGTGCCGGCGGCAACCCAGGATGAAGCTTTCTTT CSARDPLVPAATQDEAFF
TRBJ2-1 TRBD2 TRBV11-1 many TGTGCCAGCAGCTTTTCCCCTAGCGGGAACAATGAGCAGTTCTTC CASSFSPSGNNEQFF
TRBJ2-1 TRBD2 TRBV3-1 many TGTGCCAGCAGCCAAGACGCTAGCGGGATGACGAGTGAGCAGTTCTTC CASSQDASGMTSEQFF
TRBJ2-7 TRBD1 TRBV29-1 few TGCAGCGTGAACCGCCCGGGACAGTTCTACGAGCAGTACTTC CSVNRPGQFYEQYF